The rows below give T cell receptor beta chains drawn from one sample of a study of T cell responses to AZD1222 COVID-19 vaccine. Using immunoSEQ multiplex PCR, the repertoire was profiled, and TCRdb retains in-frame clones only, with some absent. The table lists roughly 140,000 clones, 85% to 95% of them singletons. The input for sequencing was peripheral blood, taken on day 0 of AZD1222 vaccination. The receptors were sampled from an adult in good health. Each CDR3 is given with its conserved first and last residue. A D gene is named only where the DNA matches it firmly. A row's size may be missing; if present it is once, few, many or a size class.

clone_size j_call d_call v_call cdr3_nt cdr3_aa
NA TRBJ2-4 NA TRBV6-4 TGTGCCACCACGGCCCCGGAAGGGGGGGCCAAAAACATTCAGTACTTC CATTAPEGGAKNIQYF
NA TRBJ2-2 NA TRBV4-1 TGCGCCAGCAGCCAAAGGCGGGTGGCCGGGGAGCTGTTTTTT CASSQRRVAGELFF
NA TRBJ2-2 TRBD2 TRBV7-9 TGTGCCAGCAGAACTAGCGGGGGCTACACCGGGGAGCTGTTTTTT CASRTSGGYTGELFF
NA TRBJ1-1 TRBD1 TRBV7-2 TGTGCCAGCAGCTCGAGGACAGGGAGGAACACTGAAGCTTTCTTT CASSSRTGRNTEAFF
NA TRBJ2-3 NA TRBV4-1 TGCGCCAGCAGCCAACAGATCCCAGATACGCAGTATTTT CASSQQIPDTQYF
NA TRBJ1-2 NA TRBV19 TGTGCCAGTAGTATCCAGACCCCTAACTATGGCTACACCTTC CASSIQTPNYGYTF
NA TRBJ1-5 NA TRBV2 TGTGCCAGCAGTGAAGGTGGGGGGCAGCCCCAGCATTTT CASSEGGGQPQHF
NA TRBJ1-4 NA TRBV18 TGTGCCAGCTCACCGAGGGACGGGGTTGAAAAACTGTTTTTT CASSPRDGVEKLFF
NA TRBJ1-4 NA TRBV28 TGTGCCAGCAGTTTTGGGGTTTTAACTAATGAAAAACTGTTTTTT CASSFGVLTNEKLFF
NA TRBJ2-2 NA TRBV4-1 TGCGCCAGCAGCCCCTACACCGGGACACTTAACACCGGGGAGCTGTTTTTT CASSPYTGTLNTGELFF
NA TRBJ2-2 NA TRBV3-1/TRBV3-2 TGTGCCAGCAGCCAAGCGGGGACACTTTTGACCGGGGAGCTGTTTTTT CASSQAGTLLTGELFF
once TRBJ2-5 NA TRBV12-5 TGTGCTAGTGGTCTAAGTTCCCAAGAGACCCAGTACTTC CASGLSSQETQYF
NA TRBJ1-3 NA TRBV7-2 TGTGCCAGCAGCTTTCAGGGCTCTGGAAACACCATATATTTT CASSFQGSGNTIYF
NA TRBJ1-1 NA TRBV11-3 TGTGCCAGCAGTTCGGGACGTTTGGCTGAAGCTTTCTTT CASSSGRLAEAFF
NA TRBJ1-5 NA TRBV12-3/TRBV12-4 TGTGCCAGCAGCGGGCAGCGCAATCAGCCCCAGCATTTT CASSGQRNQPQHF
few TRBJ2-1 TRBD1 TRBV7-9 TGTGCCAGCAGTGGGGGACAGTTCAATGAGCAGTTCTTC CASSGGQFNEQFF
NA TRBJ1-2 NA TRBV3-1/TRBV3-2 TGTGCCAGCAGCCAAGATCGGGGGGGATATGGCTACACCTTC CASSQDRGGYGYTF
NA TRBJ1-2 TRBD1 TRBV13 TGTGCCAGCAGCTTGCGGACAGGAGTTTATGGCTACACCTTC CASSLRTGVYGYTF
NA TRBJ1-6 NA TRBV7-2 TGTGCCAGCAGCTTAAGGAGGGAAGAGTCACCCCTCCACTTT CASSLRREESPLHF
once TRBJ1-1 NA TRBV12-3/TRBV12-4 TGTGCCAGCAGTTTCCAGGGGAACACTGAAGCTTTCTTT CASSFQGNTEAFF
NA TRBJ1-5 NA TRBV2 TGTGCCAGCAGTGATTTTTCCGCACCGTATCAGCCCCAGCATTTT CASSDFSAPYQPQHF
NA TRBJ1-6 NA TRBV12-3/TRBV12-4 TGTGCCAGCAGTGACCCCTATAATTCACCCCTCCACTTT CASSDPYNSPLHF
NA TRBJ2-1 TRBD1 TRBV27 TGTGCCAGCAGTTTTGGGCCGGGAGACAGGGGGGATCACAATGAGCAGTTCTTC CASSFGPGDRGDHNEQFF
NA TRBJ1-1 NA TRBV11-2 TGTGCCAGCAGCTCCCAAATGAACACTGAAGCTTTCTTT CASSSQMNTEAFF
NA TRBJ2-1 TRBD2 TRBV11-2 TGTGCCAGCAGCCGCGGGGGTGAGCAGTTCTTC CASSRGGEQFF
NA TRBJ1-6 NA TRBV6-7 TGTGCCAGCAGTTCCGACCGGACAGTCTATAATTCACCCCTCCACTTT CASSSDRTVYNSPLHF
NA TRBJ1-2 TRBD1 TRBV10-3 TGTGCCATCAGTGACCCAACAGGGGTAAGGGGATATGGCTACACCTTC CAISDPTGVRGYGYTF
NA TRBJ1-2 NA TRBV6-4 TGTGCCAGCAGTGAAGCAGGGTTAGGTGGCTACACCTTC CASSEAGLGGYTF
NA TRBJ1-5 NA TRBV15 TGTGCCACCAGGGCGGGAGGCAATCAGCCCCAGCATTTT CATRAGGNQPQHF
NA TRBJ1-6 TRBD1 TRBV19 TGTGCCAGTAGTTTCACCCCCGGACAGGGGTGGTATTCACCCCTCCACTTT CASSFTPGQGWYSPLHF
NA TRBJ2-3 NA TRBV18 TGTGCCAGCTCACCTGCAGATACGCAGTATTTT CASSPADTQYF
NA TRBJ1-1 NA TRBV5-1 TGCGCCAGCAGTTCGGGTCCCGGGCCAAACACTGAAGCTTTCTTT CASSSGPGPNTEAFF
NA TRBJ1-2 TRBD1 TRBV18 TGTGCCAGCTCACCCCAGGGGGCTGCCTATGGCTACACCTTC CASSPQGAAYGYTF
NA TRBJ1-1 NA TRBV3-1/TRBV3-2 TGTGCCAGCAGCCGTCAGAACACACCGAACACTGAAGCTTTCTTT CASSRQNTPNTEAFF
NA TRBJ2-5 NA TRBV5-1 TGCGCCAGCAGCTTGCAAAGCGGCCAAGAGACCCAGTACTTC CASSLQSGQETQYF
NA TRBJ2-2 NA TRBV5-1 TGCGCCAGCAGCTTGGGACTAGGGTCCGCAACCGGGGAGCTGTTTTTT CASSLGLGSATGELFF
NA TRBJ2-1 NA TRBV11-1 TGTGCCAGCAGCTACAGACCGGGACTGCCTAAGTTCTTC CASSYRPGLPKFF
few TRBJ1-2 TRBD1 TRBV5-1 TGCGCCAGCAGCTTGGGGACAGGGGACTATGGCTACACCTTC CASSLGTGDYGYTF
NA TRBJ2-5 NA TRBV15 TGTGCCACCAGCAGAGATCCCTACCAACAAGAGACCCAGTACTTC CATSRDPYQQETQYF
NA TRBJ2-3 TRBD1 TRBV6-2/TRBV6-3 TGTGCCAGCAGTGCGGGACAGGGGTGGGCAGATACGCAGTATTTT CASSAGQGWADTQYF
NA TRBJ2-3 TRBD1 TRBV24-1 TGTGCCACCAGTGATAACAGGGGGGCAGATACGCAGTATTTT CATSDNRGADTQYF
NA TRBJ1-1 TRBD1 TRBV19 TGTGCCAGTAGTCTTATGGGGTTGACAGGGGGATTCGCTGAAGCTTTCTTT CASSLMGLTGGFAEAFF
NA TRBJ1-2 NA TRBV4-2 TGTGCCAGCAGCCAAGGAGATTCCAGGGCCAACTATGGCTACACCTTC CASSQGDSRANYGYTF
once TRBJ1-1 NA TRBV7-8 TGTGCCAGCAAGGTCACCGGGGGCACTGAAGCTTTCTTT CASKVTGGTEAFF
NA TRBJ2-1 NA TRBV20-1 TGCAGTGCAAACACGGGCAATGAGCAGTTCTTC CSANTGNEQFF
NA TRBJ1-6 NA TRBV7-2 TGTGCCAGCAGCTTATTGGGGGTCGGGCATTCACCCCTCCACTTT CASSLLGVGHSPLHF
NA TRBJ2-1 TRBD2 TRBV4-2 TGTGCCAGCAGCCAAGTTGGGACTAGCGGGAGACATGAGCAGTTCTTC CASSQVGTSGRHEQFF
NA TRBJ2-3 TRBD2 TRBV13 TGTGCCAGCAGCTTAGTCTCTAGCGGGAGGCCAGATACGCAGTATTTT CASSLVSSGRPDTQYF
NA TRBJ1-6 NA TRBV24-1 TGTGCCACCACCCTCGGACGGAATAATTCACCCCTCCACTTT CATTLGRNNSPLHF
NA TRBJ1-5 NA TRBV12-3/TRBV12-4 TGTGCCAGCAGCCCAAACCCGGATCAGCCCCAGCATTTT CASSPNPDQPQHF
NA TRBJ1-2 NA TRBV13 TGTGCCAGCAGCTTAGGCCTGGCAGGGTCGAACTATGGCTACACCTTC CASSLGLAGSNYGYTF
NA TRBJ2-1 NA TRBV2 TGTGCCAGCAAAGAAGGGAACAATGAGCAGTTCTTC CASKEGNNEQFF
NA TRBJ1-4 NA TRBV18 TGTGCCAGCTCACCAGGGTTAGAGGAAAAACTGTTTTTT CASSPGLEEKLFF
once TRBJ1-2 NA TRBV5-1 TGCGCCAGCAGCTTGGATCCAGGGTATGGCTACACCTTC CASSLDPGYGYTF